The rows below give T cell receptor beta chains drawn from one sample of a study of T cells in Graves' hyperthyroidism and ophthalmopathy. TCRdb re-derived calls from the multiplex PCR reads in MiXCR, one entry per CDR3 protein. Among 550,000 to 700,000 distinct CDR3 sequences listed, more than 45% were seen once. The sequencing sample was made of peripheral blood or thyroid tissue (not recorded which). The receptors shown here come from an adult woman with Graves' disease, either hyperthyroidism or ophthalmopathy (not recorded which). Each CDR3 is given with its conserved first and last residue. The order of the fields is V gene, D gene, J gene, clone size, CDR3 protein, CDR3 DNA. D genes are given only for firm matches. For some rows the clone size is stated as once, few or many, or as a class when expanded; others skip it.

TRBV5-1	.	TRBJ1-1	.	CASSLEVAASEAFF	TGCGCCAGCAGCTTGGAGGTGGCAGCCAGTGAAGCTTTCTTT
TRBV29-1	.	TRBJ2-7	.	CSVTKRGNEQYF	TGCAGCGTCACCAAACGTGGGAACGAGCAGTACTTC
TRBV10-3	TRBD1	TRBJ1-4	.	CATQGGGIEELFF	TGTGCCACCCAGGGGGGGGGGATCGAGGAACTGTTTTTT
TRBV2	.	TRBJ1-5	.	CASIQDGRLDQPQHF	TGTGCCAGCATCCAAGACGGACGCCTCGATCAGCCCCAGCATTTT
TRBV20-1	.	TRBJ2-7	many	CSARHGLTAVQLEQYF	TGCAGTGCTAGACATGGACTCACCGCAGTCCAGCTCGAGCAGTACTTC
TRBV7-9	TRBD1	TRBJ1-1	many	CASSSGQGAWNTEAFF	TGTGCCAGCAGCTCGGGACAGGGGGCATGGAACACTGAAGCTTTCTTT
TRBV20-1	TRBD2	TRBJ2-7	many	CSALTRTSSHEQYF	TGCAGTGCTCTTACTAGGACTAGTTCCCACGAGCAGTACTTC
TRBV28	.	TRBJ1-2	.	CASSLGGGAKGYTF	TGTGCCAGCAGTTTGGGTGGGGGCGCGAAAGGCTACACCTTC
TRBV6-5	.	TRBJ1-3	.	CASSYSWHTIYF	TGTGCCAGCAGTTACTCGTGGCACACCATATATTTT
TRBV6-4	.	TRBJ1-1	once	CASRKGGLTEAFF	TGTGCCAGCAGGAAGGGGGGATTGACTGAAGCTTTCTTT
TRBV7-9	TRBD1	TRBJ1-2	.	CASSSPRGQGYTF	TGTGCCAGCAGCTCCCCCAGGGGACAGGGCTACACCTTC
TRBV9	TRBD1	TRBJ1-1	.	CASSAGTGANTEAFF	TGTGCCAGCAGCGCCGGGACAGGGGCGAACACTGAAGCTTTCTTT
TRBV12-3/TRBV12-4	TRBD1	TRBJ1-2	.	CASRGQLYGYTF	TGTGCCAGCAGGGGACAGCTCTATGGCTACACCTTC
TRBV10-3	.	TRBJ1-2	few	CAISERGVSYTF	TGTGCCATCAGTGAGAGGGGCGTTAGCTACACCTTC
TRBV7-3	TRBD1	TRBJ2-2	many	CASSTYGQAGELFF	TGTGCCAGCAGCACCTACGGACAGGCCGGGGAGCTGTTTTTT
TRBV6-5	.	TRBJ1-1	few	CASRGRNTEAFF	TGTGCCTCTCGAGGGAGGAACACTGAAGCTTTCTTT
TRBV5-5	.	TRBJ1-3	many	CASSTWTGNTIYF	TGTGCCAGCAGCACCTGGACAGGAAACACCATATATTTT
TRBV15	.	TRBJ2-3	.	CATSRGEKQTDTQYF	TGTGCCACCAGCAGAGGAGAAAAGCAAACAGATACGCAGTATTTT
TRBV19	.	TRBJ2-2	.	CASSWDTRNTGELFF	TGTGCCAGCAGCTGGGACACGAGAAACACCGGGGAGCTGTTTTTT
TRBV10-3	.	TRBJ1-5	.	CAITDTFRYQPQHF	TGTGCCATCACTGACACGTTTCGGTATCAGCCCCAGCATTTT
TRBV7-7	.	TRBJ1-5	many	CASSLGWNQPQHF	TGTGCTAGCAGCTTAGGGTGGAATCAGCCCCAGCATTTT
TRBV10-3	.	TRBJ2-5	few	CAISAPGHQETQYF	TGTGCCATCAGTGCCCCCGGACACCAAGAGACCCAGTACTTC
TRBV7-8	.	TRBJ1-2	.	CASSSPEGGIYTF	TGTGCCAGCTCATCCCCGGAGGGGGGGATCTACACCTTC
TRBV28	.	TRBJ1-1	.	CATQGGRPEAFF	TGTGCCACTCAGGGAGGGCGCCCTGAAGCTTTCTTT
TRBV28	TRBD1	TRBJ1-4	few	CASSLDRGYEKLFF	TGTGCCAGCAGCCTTGACAGGGGTTACGAAAAACTGTTTTTT
TRBV20-1	.	TRBJ1-2	few	CSAEDSRGNYGYTF	TGCAGTGCTGAGGACAGTCGAGGAAACTATGGCTACACCTTC
TRBV14	.	TRBJ2-7	many	CAPPGVYEQYF	TGTGCCCCCCCGGGCGTATACGAGCAGTACTTC
TRBV15	.	TRBJ2-2	many	CATSRGGGPGELFF	TGTGCCACCAGCAGAGGGGGAGGCCCCGGGGAGCTGTTTTTT
TRBV5-8	.	TRBJ1-2	many	CASSPSVRSYGYTF	TGTGCCAGCAGCCCGTCCGTTAGGTCCTATGGCTACACCTTC
TRBV9	.	TRBJ1-4	many	CASAPATNEKLFF	TGTGCCAGCGCACCTGCAACTAATGAAAAACTGTTTTTT
TRBV7-2	TRBD1	TRBJ1-1	many	CASSFTGATEAFF	TGTGCCAGCAGCTTTACAGGGGCCACTGAAGCTTTCTTT
TRBV5-1	.	TRBJ2-7	.	CASSPATGYEQYF	TGCGCCAGCAGCCCGGCGACTGGATACGAGCAGTACTTC
TRBV7-2	.	TRBJ1-2	.	CASSSIPEGGYTF	TGTGCCAGCAGCTCCATTCCTGAGGGTGGCTACACCTTC
TRBV2	.	TRBJ1-5	.	CASMRSGSQEQHF	TGTGCCAGCATGCGTAGCGGGAGTCAGGAGCAGCATTTT
TRBV5-6	TRBD2	TRBJ2-7	.	CASSWSGREVRSYEQYF	TGTGCCAGCAGCTGGAGTGGTCGGGAGGTCCGATCCTACGAGCAGTACTTC
TRBV20-1	.	TRBJ2-5	.	CSAGLGVETQYF	TGCAGTGCTGGCTTGGGCGTCGAGACCCAGTACTTC
TRBV9	TRBD1	TRBJ1-1	.	CASSRLQGAAFF	TGTGCCAGCAGCCGACTACAGGGGGCGGCTTTCTTT
TRBV20-1	.	TRBJ1-2	many	CSALIRGYGYTF	TGCAGTGCCCTCATACGAGGGTATGGCTACACCTTC
TRBV7-2	.	TRBJ1-2	.	CASSLGGEHNGYTF	TGTGCCAGCAGCTTAGGGGGAGAACACAATGGCTACACCTTC
TRBV15	TRBD2	TRBJ2-3	few	CATSRDIAGVADTQYF	TGTGCCACCAGCAGAGATATAGCGGGAGTTGCAGATACGCAGTATTTT
TRBV20-1	TRBD1	TRBJ1-5	.	CSARVHRGSNQPQHF	TGCAGTGCTAGAGTTCACAGGGGTTCCAATCAGCCCCAGCATTTT
TRBV5-6	.	TRBJ2-3	.	CASSLVQSTQYF	TGTGCCAGCAGCTTGGTCCAGTCGACGCAGTATTTT
TRBV7-9	TRBD1	TRBJ1-5	.	CASSFAGGTYEQPQHF	TGTGCCAGCAGCTTCGCAGGGGGAACCTACGAGCAGCCCCAGCATTTT
TRBV7-2	.	TRBJ1-1	many	CASSLVPQVTEAFF	TGTGCCAGCAGCTTAGTGCCGCAGGTAACTGAAGCTTTCTTT
TRBV9	TRBD2	TRBJ2-5	.	CASSQWVSRSPRASGQETQYF	TGCGCCAGCAGCCAATGGGTCTCTCGGTCCCCGCGGGCTAGCGGACAAGAGACCCAGTACTTC
TRBV9	TRBD2	TRBJ2-7	.	CASSVGEGPSYEQYF	TGTGCCAGCAGCGTAGGGGAGGGACCCTCCTACGAGCAGTACTTC